Detailed here is one T cell receptor beta chain. Its binding antigen is unknown. Within one base of it there is no much larger clone, and no base qualities were kept. The data were taken from a study of blood T cell repertoires in COVID-19 (TCRdb year 2020). About the investigation overall: Samples from collaborators originated in the United States, Italy and Spain and spanned both the acute and convalescent phases of COVID-19. The prospective study material was composed of cDNA or gDNA derived from T cells, B-cell-depleted T cells, or PBMCs. The dataset comprised deeply sampled blood TCRbeta repertoires from subjects exposed to, actively infected with, or recovered from COVID-19. The repertoires were made available in a free public database intended to serve as a resource for research on the immune response to SARS-CoV-2. The samples were drawn from the first 160 participants of the ongoing ImmuneRACE study and from 950 to 1,500 subjects provided by 6 global collaborators. Sample metadata almost always included a de-identified subject ID, COVID-19 status, age in years and sex. Where available, HLA class I and class II types were taken from metadata supplied by the sample provider and were not determined by assay-based typing.

V loses 5 bases at its end and J loses 3 bases; junction bases beyond the gene matches: 7. Per the germline V gene, MNHEY is the CDR1 and SVGAGI is the CDR2. The cysteine opens and the phenylalanine closes a CDR3 of 14 amino acids. Only the CDR3 DNA is retained, 42 bases long and in frame from the first base. Study-wide findings and limitations: Clinical and demographic metadata were provided uncurated, with the amount varying by source and participant.

Whole blood was collected in K2EDTA tubes by collaborating institutions according to the institutions' own protocols. For TCRbeta analysis, collaborators shipped samples in one of three forms: frozen whole blood, isolated PBMCs, or DNA extracted from either of those sample types. TCRbeta CDR3 regions were amplified from genomic DNA using the immunoSEQ Assay, a bias-controlled multiplex PCR. Processing in the source paper ran as follows. Nucleated cell counts per sample were estimated from amplification of reference gene primers within the assay. Sequence reads were collapsed and filtered to measure the absolute abundance of every unique TCRbeta CDR3 rearrangement. For each sample, productive Simpson clonality was calculated as the square root of Simpson's diversity index across productive rearrangements. Held by TCRdb, this immuneACCESS table contains in-frame sequences only and omits some clones. Under half of the omission traces to an unresolved V gene where checked; the cause of the rest is unknown. The V and J calls and clone size come from that table; D and trimming were worked out from the DNA. The sample profile shows about 190,000 clones; roughly 79% of them were found once. Around a sixth of the sample is taken by the ten largest.

Specimen: peripheral blood. Recombination joined TRBV6-5 with TRBJ2-7; 7 central bases correspond to TRBD1. The receptor was derived from a man aged 55 to 70 with active or convalescent COVID-19. The nucleotide sequence is given as TGTGCCAGCAGTCGGACAGGAGAGGGCTACGAGCAGTACTTC. The translation is CASSRTGEGYEQYF.